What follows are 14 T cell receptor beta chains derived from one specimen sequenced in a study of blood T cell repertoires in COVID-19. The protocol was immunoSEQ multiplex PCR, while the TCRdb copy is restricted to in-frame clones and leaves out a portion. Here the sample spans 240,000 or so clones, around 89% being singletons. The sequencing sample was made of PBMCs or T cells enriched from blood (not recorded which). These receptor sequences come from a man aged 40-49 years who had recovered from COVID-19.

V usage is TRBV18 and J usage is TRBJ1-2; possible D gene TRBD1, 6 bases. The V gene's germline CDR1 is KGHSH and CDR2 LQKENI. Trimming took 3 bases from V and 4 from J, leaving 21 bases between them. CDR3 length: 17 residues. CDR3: CASSPLGAGASSYGYTF. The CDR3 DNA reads TGTGCCAGCTCACCCCTTGGGGCAGGGGCTTCCTCCTATGGCTACACCTTC.

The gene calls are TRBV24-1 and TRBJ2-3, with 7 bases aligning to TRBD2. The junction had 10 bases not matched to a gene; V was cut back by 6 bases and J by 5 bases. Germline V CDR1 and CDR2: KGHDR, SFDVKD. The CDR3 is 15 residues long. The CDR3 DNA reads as TGTGCCACCAGTATGGGAGGGAGGGCCGTAGATACGCAGTATTTT. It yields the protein CATSMGGRAVDTQYF.

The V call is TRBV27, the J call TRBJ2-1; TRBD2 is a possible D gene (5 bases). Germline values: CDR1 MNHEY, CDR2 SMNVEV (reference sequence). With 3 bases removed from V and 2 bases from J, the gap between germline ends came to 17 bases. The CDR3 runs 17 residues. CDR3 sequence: CASSLENGPGTYNEQFF. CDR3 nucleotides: TGTGCCAGCAGTTTGGAAAATGGACCCGGGACCTACAATGAGCAGTTCTTC.

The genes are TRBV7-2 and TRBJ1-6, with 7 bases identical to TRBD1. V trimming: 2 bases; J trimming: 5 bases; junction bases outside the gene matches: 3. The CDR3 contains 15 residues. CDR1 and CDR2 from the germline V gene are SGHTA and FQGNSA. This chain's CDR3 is CASSLQTGNNSPLHF. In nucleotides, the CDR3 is TGTGCCAGCAGCTTACAGACAGGGAATAATTCACCCCTCCACTTT. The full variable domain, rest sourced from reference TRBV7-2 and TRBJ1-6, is GAGVSQSPSNKVTEKGKDVELRCDPISGHTALYWYRQSLGQGLEFLIYFQGNSAPDKSGLPSDRFSAERTGGSVSTLTIQRTQQEDSAVYLCASSLQTGNNSPLHFGNGTRLTVT.

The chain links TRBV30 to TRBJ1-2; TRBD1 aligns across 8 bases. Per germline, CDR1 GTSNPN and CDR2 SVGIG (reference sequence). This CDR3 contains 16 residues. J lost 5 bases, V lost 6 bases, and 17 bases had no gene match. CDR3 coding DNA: TGTGCCTGCAGAGGCGGGACAGGCGATGGGATATATGGCTACACCTTC. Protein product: CACRGGTGDGIYGYTF. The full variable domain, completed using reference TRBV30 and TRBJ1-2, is SQTIHQWPATLVQPVGSPLSLECTVEGTSNPNLYWYRQAAGRGLQLLFYSVGIGQISSEVPQNLSASRPQDRQFILSSKKLLLSDSGFYLCACRGGTGDGIYGYTFGSGTRLTVV.

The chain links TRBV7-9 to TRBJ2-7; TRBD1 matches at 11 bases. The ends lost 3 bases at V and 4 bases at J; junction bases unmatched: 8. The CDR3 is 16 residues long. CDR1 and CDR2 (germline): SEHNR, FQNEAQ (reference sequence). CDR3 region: CASSFLGTGGVYEQYF. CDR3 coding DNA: TGTGCCAGCAGCTTCCTTGGGACAGGGGGGGTATACGAGCAGTACTTC.

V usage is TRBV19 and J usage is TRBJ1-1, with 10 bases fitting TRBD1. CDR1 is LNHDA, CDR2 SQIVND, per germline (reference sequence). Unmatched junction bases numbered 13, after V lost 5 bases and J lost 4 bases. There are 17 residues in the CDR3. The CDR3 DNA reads TGTGCCAGTAGTGTCAACCCTCGACAGGGGGCGTTCACTGAAGCTTTCTTT. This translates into CASSVNPRQGAFTEAFF.

CDR3 amino acids: CASSQNRAGSAFF. CDR3 coding DNA: TGCGCCAGCAGCCAAAATAGGGCGGGGAGTGCTTTCTTT. This chain connects TRBV4-3 to TRBJ1-1, with D hard to call. V was cut by 2 bases and J by 11 bases, with 15 bases left in between. This CDR3 has 13 residues. CDR1 and CDR2 from the germline V gene are LGHNA and YSLEER.

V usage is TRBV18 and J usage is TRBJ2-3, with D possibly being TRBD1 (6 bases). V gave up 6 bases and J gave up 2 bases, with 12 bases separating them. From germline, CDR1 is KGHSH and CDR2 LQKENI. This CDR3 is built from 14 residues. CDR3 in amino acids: CASSQDRFTDTQYF. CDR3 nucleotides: TGTGCCAGCTCCCAAGACAGGTTCACAGATACGCAGTATTTT.

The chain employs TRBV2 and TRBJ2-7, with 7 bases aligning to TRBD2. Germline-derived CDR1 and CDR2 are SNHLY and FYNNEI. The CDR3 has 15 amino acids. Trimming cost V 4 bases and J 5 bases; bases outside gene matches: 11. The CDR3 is CASSGLGGRGDEQYF. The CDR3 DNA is TGTGCCAGCAGTGGGTTGGGGGGGAGAGGAGACGAGCAGTACTTC.

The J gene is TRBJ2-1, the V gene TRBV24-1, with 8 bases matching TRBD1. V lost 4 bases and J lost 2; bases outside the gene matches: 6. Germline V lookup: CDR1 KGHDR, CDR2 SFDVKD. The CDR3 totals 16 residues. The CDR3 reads CATSDSTGEAYNEQFF. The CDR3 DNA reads TGTGCCACCAGTGACTCGACAGGGGAAGCCTACAATGAGCAGTTCTTC.

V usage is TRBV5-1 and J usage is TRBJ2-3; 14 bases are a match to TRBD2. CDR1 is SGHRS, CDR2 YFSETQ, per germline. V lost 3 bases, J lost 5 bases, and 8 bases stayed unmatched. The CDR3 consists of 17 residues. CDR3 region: CASSYYGTSGSVDTQYF. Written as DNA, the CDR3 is TGCGCCAGCAGCTACTATGGGACTAGCGGGAGCGTAGATACGCAGTATTTT.

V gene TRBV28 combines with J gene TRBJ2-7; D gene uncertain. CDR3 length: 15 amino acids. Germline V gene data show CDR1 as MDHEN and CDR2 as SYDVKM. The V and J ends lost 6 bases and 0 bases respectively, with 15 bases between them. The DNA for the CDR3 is TGTGCCAGCAGGGCCCGCGGCGGAGCCTCCTACGAGCAGTACTTC. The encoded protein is CASRARGGASYEQYF. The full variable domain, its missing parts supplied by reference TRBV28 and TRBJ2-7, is DVKVTQSSRYLVKRTGEKVFLECVQDMDHENMFWYRQDPGLGLRLIYFSYDVKMKEKGDIPEGYSVSREKKERFSLILESASTNQTSMYLCASRARGGASYEQYFGPGTRLTVT.

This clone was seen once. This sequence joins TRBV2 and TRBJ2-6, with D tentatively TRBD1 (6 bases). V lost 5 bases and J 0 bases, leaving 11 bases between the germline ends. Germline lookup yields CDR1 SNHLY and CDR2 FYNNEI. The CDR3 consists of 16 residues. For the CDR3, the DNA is TGTGCCAGCAGTTTAACAGGGTACTCTGGGGCCAACGTCCTGACTTTC. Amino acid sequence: CASSLTGYSGANVLTF.